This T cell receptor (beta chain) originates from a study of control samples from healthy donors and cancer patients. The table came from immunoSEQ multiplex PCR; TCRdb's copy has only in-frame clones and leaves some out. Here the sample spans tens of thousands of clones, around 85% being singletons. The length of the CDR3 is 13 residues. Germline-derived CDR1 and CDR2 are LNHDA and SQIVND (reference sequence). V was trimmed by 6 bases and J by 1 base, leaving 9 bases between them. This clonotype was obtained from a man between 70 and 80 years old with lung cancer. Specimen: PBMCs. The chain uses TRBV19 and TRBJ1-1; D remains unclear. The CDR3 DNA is TGTGCCAGTAGGATACTAGAGAACACTGAAGCTTTCTTT. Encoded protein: CASRILENTEAFF.